The 31 T cell receptor beta chains below all came from one sample that was sequenced in a study of somatic mutations in cytotoxic T cells in rheumatoid arthritis. The assay was immunoSEQ multiplex PCR, and TCRdb's table has in-frame clones only and misses some. The repertoire has about 20,000 clones, about 82% of them found once; the top ten carry about 20%. Sequenced sample: CD8+ T cells sorted from blood. Every receptor here comes from a woman aged 45-59 years in good health.

This clone came up once. The V gene is TRBV11-2, the J gene TRBJ2-3, with D possibly being TRBD2 (6 bases). Trimming stripped 4 bases from V and 4 bases from J, with 18 bases between. Germline values: CDR1 SGHAT, CDR2 FQNNGV. The CDR3 length is 16 residues. The CDR3 loop reads CASSSSRGVVADTQYF. CDR3 nucleotide sequence: TGTGCCAGCAGCTCGTCGCGGGGCGTGGTCGCAGATACGCAGTATTTT.

The rearrangement uses TRBV15 and TRBJ1-5; D perhaps matches TRBD1 (5 bases). This CDR3 has 12 amino acids. Between the trimmed V and J ends, which lost 5 bases and 11 bases, there was a span of 13 bases. Germline assignment: CDR1 LNHNV and CDR2 YYDKDF (reference sequence). The CDR3 nucleotides read TGTGCCACCAGCCTTTTTGCGACAGCCCAGCATTTT. This encodes CATSLFATAQHF.

This clone was counted only a few times. The rearrangement uses TRBV14 and TRBJ1-2, with a tentative D call TRBD1 (5 bases). Germline V CDR1 and CDR2: SGHDN, FVKESK. The CDR3 sequence is 15 residues long. V dropped 0 bases and J dropped 4 bases, with 12 bases sitting between them. The CDR3 DNA sequence: TGTGCCAGCAGCCAAGATTTTGGGGGTGCCTATGGCTACACCTTC. Translation gives CASSQDFGGAYGYTF. The variable domain in full, with the rest retrieved from reference TRBV14 and TRBJ1-2, is EAGVTQFPSHSVIEKGQTVTLRCDPISGHDNLYWYRRVMGKEIKFLLHFVKESKQDESGMPNNRFLAERTGGTYSTLKVQPAELEDSGVYFCASSQDFGGAYGYTFGSGTRLTVV.

The chain recombines TRBV28 with TRBJ1-1, with no clear D. The CDR3 contains 11 residues. Trimming shortened V by 3 bases and J by 8 bases, and 7 bases separated the two germline ends. Germline V gene lookup returns CDR1 MDHEN and CDR2 SYDVKM. Written as DNA, the CDR3 is TGTGCCAGCAGTTTTTTAGGGGAAGCTTTCTTT. Protein: CASSFLGEAFF.

This clone was seen only a few times. Written as DNA, the CDR3 is TGCGCCAGCAGCTCATATGCGAGGGAGCAGTTCTTC. Translation: CASSSYAREQFF. This chain joins TRBV5-1 and TRBJ2-1; no reliable D call. CDR1 and CDR2 (germline): SGHRS, YFSETQ. The V end lost 3 bases, the J end lost 10 bases, and 11 bases lay between the germline ends. The CDR3 has 12 amino acids.

V usage is TRBV9 and J usage is TRBJ2-5, with D tentatively TRBD1 (5 bases). Germline lookup yields CDR1 SGDLS and CDR2 YYNGEE. The CDR3 runs to 15 residues. Trimming removed 1 base from V and 2 bases from J, with 12 bases in between. The CDR3 DNA sequence: TGTGCCAGCAGCGTACAGGGATCCCTACAAGAGACCCAGTACTTC. Amino acids: CASSVQGSLQETQYF. The full variable domain, its missing parts supplied by reference TRBV9 and TRBJ2-5, is DSGVTQTPKHLITATGQRVTLRCSPRSGDLSVYWYQQSLDQGLQFLIQYYNGEERAKGNILERFSAQQFPDLHSELNLSSLELGDSALYFCASSVQGSLQETQYFGPGTRLLVL.

This rearrangement joins TRBV5-1 to TRBJ2-1; 7 bases line up with TRBD2. Per germline, CDR1 SGHRS and CDR2 YFSETQ. The CDR3 extends over 15 amino acids. V was clipped by 8 bases and J by 3 bases; unmatched bases: 11. In DNA form, the CDR3 reads TGCGCCAGTTCCCCCACTAGCGAGCTCTACAATGAGCAGTTCTTC. It yields the protein CASSPTSELYNEQFF.

The chain is built from TRBV5-6 and TRBJ2-7, with 7 nucleotides matching TRBD1. Germline values: CDR1 SGHDT, CDR2 YYEEEE. This CDR3 is 14 amino acids long. Germline trimming cut 3 bases from V and 2 bases from J; bases unmatched to any gene: 5. CDR3 loop: CASSWGQFPYEQYV. The DNA for the CDR3 is TGTGCCAGCAGCTGGGGACAGTTTCCCTACGAGCAGTACGTC.

This sequence joins TRBV19 and TRBJ2-1; D is undetermined. CDR1 and CDR2 (germline): LNHDA, SQIVND (reference sequence). Trimming removed 3 bases at V and 6 bases at J, with 12 bases between. The CDR3 is made up of 14 amino acids. The CDR3 region has the DNA TGTGCCAGTAGTATTTTAAGTACGGCCAATGAGCAGTTCTTC. Translated: CASSILSTANEQFF.

J is TRBJ2-1 and V is TRBV7-2, with TRBD2 identical over 8 bases. The CDR3 sequence is 11 residues long. V dropped 8 bases and J dropped 9; count of bases not matched to a gene: 3. In germline, CDR1 is SGHTA, CDR2 FQGNSA. The CDR3 sequence: CASVLAGEQFF. DNA of the CDR3: TGTGCCAGCGTCCTAGCGGGTGAGCAGTTCTTC.

The chain uses TRBV12-5 and TRBJ2-7; D gene unclear. The V gene's germline CDR1 is LGHNT and CDR2 FRNRAP. The germline V and J ends were trimmed by 7 bases and 3 bases, with 10 bases remaining between them. There are 12 residues in the CDR3. CDR3 region: CASVSSRYEQYF. DNA of the CDR3: TGTGCTAGTGTAAGTAGCCGCTACGAGCAGTACTTC.

The rearrangement uses TRBV9 and TRBJ2-5, with D tentatively TRBD1 or TRBD2 (5 bases each). The germline V gene encodes CDR1 SGDLS and CDR2 YYNGEE. This CDR3 comprises 11 residues. Deletions cut 3 bases from V and 5 bases from J, with 5 bases between. Here the CDR3 reads CASSGGETQYF. The CDR3 region has the DNA TGTGCCAGCAGCGGGGGGGAGACCCAGTACTTC.

The chain uses TRBV7-9 and TRBJ2-2; D is undetermined. V lost 1 base, J lost 7 bases, and 13 bases lay in between. Germline V gene sequence: CDR1 SEHNR, CDR2 FQNEAQ (reference sequence). The CDR3 is 15 residues long. The CDR3 here is CASSLDLPAVGELFF. The CDR3 DNA sequence: TGTGCCAGCAGCTTAGACCTTCCTGCGGTCGGGGAGCTGTTTTTT.

The chain recombines TRBV7-2 with TRBJ2-1; no clear D. The germline CDR1 and CDR2 sequences are SGHTA and FQGNSA. Trimming stripped 5 bases from V and 8 bases from J, with 10 bases between. The CDR3 totals 12 residues. For the CDR3, the DNA is TGTGCCAGCAGCGACCCCCTCCATGAGCAGTTCTTC. Protein: CASSDPLHEQFF.

A single count supports this clone. This chain joins TRBV27 and TRBJ1-5; weak D call: TRBD1 (5 bases). This CDR3 has 15 residues. Germline CDR1 MNHEY, CDR2 SMNVEV (reference sequence). Trimming removed 3 bases at V and 4 bases at J, with 13 bases between. In DNA, the CDR3 is TGTGCCAGCAGTTTGTTTGTTGGGGGGAATCAGCCCCAGCATTTT. Translating gives CASSLFVGGNQPQHF.

The chain couples TRBV9 to TRBJ2-3; 16 bases are a match to TRBD2. J was trimmed by 8 bases and V by 0 bases; bases with no gene match: 6. The CDR3 length is 17 residues. Germline V gives CDR1 SGDLS, CDR2 YYNGEE. This chain's CDR3 is CASSVAGLAGGPGTQYF. The CDR3 DNA reads TGTGCCAGCAGCGTAGCGGGACTAGCGGGGGGGCCTGGTACGCAGTATTTT.

The chain joins TRBV5-1 to TRBJ1-1; maybe TRBD1 (5 bases). In germline, CDR1 is SGHRS, CDR2 YFSETQ. V was cut by 0 bases and J by 0 bases, with 9 bases left in between. The CDR3 is 15 residues long. This CDR3 is CASSLVGAMNTEAFF. In nucleotides, the CDR3 is TGCGCCAGCAGCTTGGTCGGGGCCATGAACACTGAAGCTTTCTTT.

As DNA, the CDR3 is TGTGCCAGCAGCTTGAAGGGGGATCAGCCCCAGCATTTT. Amino acid sequence: CASSLKGDQPQHF. The chain couples TRBV5-5 to TRBJ1-5; a weak D match, TRBD1 (6 bases). There are 13 residues in the CDR3. Germline CDR1 reads SGHKS; CDR2 reads YYEKEE (reference sequence). Trimming shortened V by 1 base and J by 5 bases, and 7 bases separated the two germline ends.

The chain joins TRBV19 to TRBJ1-6; a possible D gene is TRBD1 (5 bases). V dropped 0 bases and J dropped 7 bases, with 16 bases sitting between them. The V gene's germline CDR1 is LNHDA and CDR2 SQIVND (reference sequence). This CDR3 is built from 17 residues. The DNA of the CDR3 is TGTGCCAGTAGTATAGAGGGTTTCGACAGACTCAATTCACCCCTCCACTTT. Protein sequence: CASSIEGFDRLNSPLHF.

The gene calls are TRBV5-1 and TRBJ2-3; 8 bases line up with TRBD1. The germline gives CDR1 SGHRS, CDR2 YFSETQ. The CDR3 sequence is 15 residues long. Trimming removed 3 bases from V and 1 base from J; junction bases left unmatched: 4. Here the CDR3 reads CASSSPGQGTDTQYF. CDR3 bases: TGCGCCAGCAGCTCTCCGGGACAGGGCACAGATACGCAGTATTTT.

The chain has TRBV7-2 and TRBJ2-5, with 7 positions matching TRBD1. The germline gives CDR1 SGHTA, CDR2 FQGNSA. This CDR3 contains 17 residues. With V trimmed by 1 base and J by 1 base, 9 bases remained unmatched. The CDR3 spells CASSLVPTGWSQETQYF. CDR3 nucleotides: TGTGCCAGCAGCTTAGTCCCGACAGGGTGGAGCCAAGAGACCCAGTACTTC.

V and J are TRBV5-4 and TRBJ2-3; possible D gene TRBD2, 6 bases. This CDR3 is built from 16 residues. Germline CDR1 SGHNT, CDR2 YYREEE (reference sequence). The ends were cut back, 5 bases at V and 1 base at J, with 17 bases in the middle. The CDR3 bases are TGTGCCAGCAGTGGGAGACGGGGGTTCGGCACAGATACGCAGTATTTT. Its protein product is CASSGRRGFGTDTQYF.

This chain joins TRBV28 and TRBJ2-2, with unresolved D. V lost 6 bases, J lost 4 bases, and 12 bases lay in between. CDR3 size: 14 residues. Germline CDR1 MDHEN, CDR2 SYDVKM. Here the CDR3 reads CASRTPVATGELFF. The CDR3 DNA is TGTGCCAGCAGGACTCCCGTAGCCACCGGGGAGCTGTTTTTT.

The chain links TRBV6-1 to TRBJ1-1, with a possible D match to TRBD1 (5 bases). Trimming took 7 bases from V and 4 from J, leaving 13 bases between them. CDR1 and CDR2 from the germline V gene are MNHNS and SASEGT. There are 13 residues in the CDR3. As DNA, the CDR3 is TGTGCCAGCACCTTGGGGGGGAGCACTGAAGCTTTCTTT. Translated, it gives CASTLGGSTEAFF.

The J gene is TRBJ1-2, the V gene TRBV14; D remains unclear. Trimming pared 2 bases from V and 0 bases from J, leaving 4 bases between. Germline CDR1 is SGHDN and CDR2 is FVKESK. The CDR3 has 13 amino acids. The CDR3 DNA follows: TGTGCCAGCAGCCAATCCCCTAACTATGGCTACACCTTC. Translation: CASSQSPNYGYTF.

The chain couples TRBV19 to TRBJ2-7; D could derive from TRBD1 or TRBD2 (5 bases each). The CDR3 contains 13 residues. CDR1 is LNHDA and CDR2 is SQIVND in the germline V gene (reference sequence). Trimming left V 3 bases short and J 4 bases short, with 10 bases between. The CDR3 DNA reads TGTGCCAGTAGTATGGGGGTAGGGTACGAGCAGTACGTC. This codes for CASSMGVGYEQYV.

The chain links TRBV15 to TRBJ2-1; 9 bases are shared with TRBD1. The germline CDR1 and CDR2 sequences are LNHNV and YYDKDF (reference sequence). This CDR3 contains 15 residues. The trim removed 5 bases at V and 2 bases at J, leaving 4 bases unmatched. Here the CDR3 reads CATSLDRGTYNEQFF. For the CDR3, the DNA is TGTGCCACCAGCCTGGACAGGGGCACCTACAATGAGCAGTTCTTC.

The chain carries TRBV10-1 and TRBJ2-7; 7 bases map to TRBD1. The germline V gene has CDR1 WNHNN and CDR2 SYGVQD (reference sequence). V trimming: 3 bases; J trimming: 4 bases; junction bases outside the gene matches: 9. The CDR3 contains 15 residues. This CDR3 is CASSEGVRGSYEQYF. The CDR3 bases are TGCGCCAGCAGTGAAGGCGTCAGGGGGTCGTACGAGCAGTACTTC.

The gene calls are TRBV29-1 and TRBJ2-2, with 10 bases that match TRBD2. The CDR3 has 14 residues. V lost 7 bases, J lost 1 base, and 3 bases stayed unmatched. Germline V gene lookup returns CDR1 SQVTM and CDR2 ANQGSEA. Written as DNA, the CDR3 is TGCAGCGCCAGCGGGGGGGGGAACACCGGGGAGCTGTTTTTT. Encoded protein: CSASGGGNTGELFF.

V usage is TRBV7-9 and J usage is TRBJ2-2; 7 nucleotides line up with TRBD1. Germline CDR1 reads SEHNR; CDR2 reads FQNEAQ (reference sequence). The CDR3 totals 19 residues. V lost 0 bases and J lost 1; bases outside the gene matches: 11. DNA for the CDR3: TGTGCCAGCAGCTTAGCACTAACAGGGGCGGTGTGGAACACCGGGGAGCTGTTTTTT. This translates into CASSLALTGAVWNTGELFF.

The chain uses TRBV7-6 and TRBJ2-7; D gene ambiguous. The V gene's germline CDR1 is SGHVS and CDR2 FNYEAQ. CDR3 length: 14 residues. Trimming removed 4 bases from V and 2 bases from J, with 12 bases in between. The DNA for the CDR3 is TGTGCCAGCAGCTCCGCCGAGACCCCCTACGAGCAGTACTTC. Encoded protein: CASSSAETPYEQYF.